These T cell receptor beta chains were read from a single sample in a study of ipilimumab plus nivolumab after autologous stem cell transplantation. Data came from immunoSEQ multiplex PCR; TCRdb stores just in-frame clones and leaves some out. Among about 84,000 clones listed, 83% were seen once. The sample was PBMCs, taken in a trial of ipilimumab plus nivolumab as post-transplant consolidation. These receptors were obtained from a male donor with diffuse large B-cell lymphoma. The CDR3 runs from the conserved cysteine through the conserved F or W. D genes are given only for firm matches. Clone sizes are given selectively: once, few, many, or a class where the clone is expanded.

D gene	V gene	J gene	clone size	CDR3 protein	CDR3 DNA
-	TRBV7-2	TRBJ2-3	-	CASSFAHATDTQYF	TGTGCCAGCAGCTTTGCACATGCCACAGATACGCAGTATTTT
-	TRBV23-1	TRBJ2-1	-	CASSQSKGNSYNEQFF	TGCGCCAGCAGTCAATCCAAAGGTAACTCCTACAATGAGCAGTTCTTC
-	TRBV6-5	TRBJ2-3	-	CASSSQGGDTQYF	TGTGCCAGCAGTTCACAGGGCGGAGATACGCAGTATTTT
TRBD1	TRBV7-9	TRBJ1-2	-	CASSFGQGAVYGYTF	TGTGCCAGCAGCTTCGGACAGGGGGCTGTCTATGGCTACACCTTC
-	TRBV7-2	TRBJ1-6	-	CASSFDNSPLHF	TGTGCCAGCAGCTTTGACAATTCACCCCTCCACTTT
-	TRBV7-9	TRBJ2-7	once	CASSPKTGFVHEQYF	TGTGCCAGCAGCCCAAAAACAGGGTTTGTCCACGAGCAGTACTTC
TRBD2	TRBV11-2	TRBJ2-2	-	CASSLALIVAGRTGELFF	TGTGCCAGCAGCTTAGCCCTAATCGTAGCGGGGAGAACCGGGGAGCTGTTTTTT
-	TRBV7-2	TRBJ2-3	once	CASSLSPGDTQYF	TGTGCCAGCAGCTTATCGCCTGGCGATACGCAGTATTTT
TRBD1	TRBV5-1	TRBJ2-2	-	CASSLLTGGTGELFF	TGCGCCAGCAGCTTGCTTACAGGGGGTACCGGGGAGCTGTTTTTT
TRBD2	TRBV9	TRBJ2-3	-	CASSVRGAGGSDTQYF	TGTGCCAGCAGCGTACGGGGAGCGGGGGGTTCAGATACGCAGTATTTT
TRBD1	TRBV4-3	TRBJ1-6	-	CASSQDGGQGNSPLHF	TGCGCCAGCAGCCAAGACGGGGGACAGGGAAATTCACCCCTCCACTTT
-	TRBV21-1	TRBJ1-6	few	CASSNYNGTDYNSPLHF	TGTGCCAGCAGCAACTACAACGGGACAGACTATAATTCACCCCTCCACTTT
-	TRBV6-5	TRBJ1-1	-	CASSYGLTGRHTEAFF	TGTGCCAGCAGTTACGGGCTTACAGGGAGGCACACTGAAGCTTTCTTT
-	TRBV5-1	TRBJ2-5	-	CASSLDETQYF	TGCGCCAGCAGCTTGGACGAGACCCAGTACTTC
TRBD1	TRBV7-9	TRBJ1-2	-	CASSEDRGRGYTF	TGTGCCAGCAGTGAAGACAGGGGGCGAGGCTACACCTTC
-	TRBV2	TRBJ1-2	-	CASSPDRTAGYTF	TGTGCCAGCAGCCCAGATCGGACTGCAGGCTACACCTTC
-	TRBV7-2	TRBJ1-5	-	CASSTQTGSNQPQHF	TGTGCCAGCAGCACTCAAACAGGGAGCAATCAGCCCCAGCATTTT
-	TRBV7-9	TRBJ2-5	-	CASRKTEENQYF	TGTGCCAGCAGAAAAACTGAAGAGAACCAGTACTTC
-	TRBV18	TRBJ1-1	-	CASSLWENTEAFF	TGTGCCAGCTCACTCTGGGAGAACACTGAAGCTTTCTTT